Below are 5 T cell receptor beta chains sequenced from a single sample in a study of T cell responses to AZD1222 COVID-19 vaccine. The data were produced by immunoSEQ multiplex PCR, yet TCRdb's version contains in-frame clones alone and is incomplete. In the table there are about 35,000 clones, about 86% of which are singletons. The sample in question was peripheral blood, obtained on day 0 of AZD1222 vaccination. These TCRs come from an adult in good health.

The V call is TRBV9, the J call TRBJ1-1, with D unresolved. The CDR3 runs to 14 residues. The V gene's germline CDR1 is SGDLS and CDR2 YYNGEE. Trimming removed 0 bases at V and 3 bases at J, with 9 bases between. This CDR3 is CASSVEEEDTEAFF. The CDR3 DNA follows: TGTGCCAGCAGCGTAGAAGAGGAGGACACTGAAGCTTTCTTT.

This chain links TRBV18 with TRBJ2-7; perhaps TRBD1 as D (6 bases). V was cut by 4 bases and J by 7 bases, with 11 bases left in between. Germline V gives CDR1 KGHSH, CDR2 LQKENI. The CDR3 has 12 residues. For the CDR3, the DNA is TGTGCCAGCTCACTTTCTCAGGGGGAGCAGTACTTC. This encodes CASSLSQGEQYF. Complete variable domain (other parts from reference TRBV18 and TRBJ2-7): NAGVMQNPRHLVRRRGQEARLRCSPMKGHSHVYWYRQLPEEGLKFMVYLQKENIIDESGMPKERFSAEFPKEGPSILRIQQVVRGDSAAYFCASSLSQGEQYFGPGTRLTVT.

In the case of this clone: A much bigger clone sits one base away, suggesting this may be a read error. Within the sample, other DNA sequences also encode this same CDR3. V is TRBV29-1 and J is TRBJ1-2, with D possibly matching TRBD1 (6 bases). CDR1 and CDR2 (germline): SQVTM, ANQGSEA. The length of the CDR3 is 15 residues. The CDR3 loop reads CSVDKGPGANDGYTF. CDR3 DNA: TGCAGCGTCGATAAGGGCCCGGGGGCTAACGATGGCTACACCTTC.

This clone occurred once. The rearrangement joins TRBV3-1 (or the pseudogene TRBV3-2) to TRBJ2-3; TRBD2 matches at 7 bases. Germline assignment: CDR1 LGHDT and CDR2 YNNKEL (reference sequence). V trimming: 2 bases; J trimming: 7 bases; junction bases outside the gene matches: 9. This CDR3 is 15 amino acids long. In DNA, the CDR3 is TGTGCCAGCAGCCAACGGCCAGCGGGACTCAATACGCAGTATTTT. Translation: CASSQRPAGLNTQYF.

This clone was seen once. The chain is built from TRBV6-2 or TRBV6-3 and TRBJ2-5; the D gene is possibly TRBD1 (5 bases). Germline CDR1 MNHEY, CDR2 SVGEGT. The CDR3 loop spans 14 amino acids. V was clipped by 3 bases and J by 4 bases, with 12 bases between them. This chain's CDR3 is CASSYDQGVETQYF. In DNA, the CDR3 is TGTGCCAGCAGTTATGATCAGGGTGTAGAGACCCAGTACTTC.